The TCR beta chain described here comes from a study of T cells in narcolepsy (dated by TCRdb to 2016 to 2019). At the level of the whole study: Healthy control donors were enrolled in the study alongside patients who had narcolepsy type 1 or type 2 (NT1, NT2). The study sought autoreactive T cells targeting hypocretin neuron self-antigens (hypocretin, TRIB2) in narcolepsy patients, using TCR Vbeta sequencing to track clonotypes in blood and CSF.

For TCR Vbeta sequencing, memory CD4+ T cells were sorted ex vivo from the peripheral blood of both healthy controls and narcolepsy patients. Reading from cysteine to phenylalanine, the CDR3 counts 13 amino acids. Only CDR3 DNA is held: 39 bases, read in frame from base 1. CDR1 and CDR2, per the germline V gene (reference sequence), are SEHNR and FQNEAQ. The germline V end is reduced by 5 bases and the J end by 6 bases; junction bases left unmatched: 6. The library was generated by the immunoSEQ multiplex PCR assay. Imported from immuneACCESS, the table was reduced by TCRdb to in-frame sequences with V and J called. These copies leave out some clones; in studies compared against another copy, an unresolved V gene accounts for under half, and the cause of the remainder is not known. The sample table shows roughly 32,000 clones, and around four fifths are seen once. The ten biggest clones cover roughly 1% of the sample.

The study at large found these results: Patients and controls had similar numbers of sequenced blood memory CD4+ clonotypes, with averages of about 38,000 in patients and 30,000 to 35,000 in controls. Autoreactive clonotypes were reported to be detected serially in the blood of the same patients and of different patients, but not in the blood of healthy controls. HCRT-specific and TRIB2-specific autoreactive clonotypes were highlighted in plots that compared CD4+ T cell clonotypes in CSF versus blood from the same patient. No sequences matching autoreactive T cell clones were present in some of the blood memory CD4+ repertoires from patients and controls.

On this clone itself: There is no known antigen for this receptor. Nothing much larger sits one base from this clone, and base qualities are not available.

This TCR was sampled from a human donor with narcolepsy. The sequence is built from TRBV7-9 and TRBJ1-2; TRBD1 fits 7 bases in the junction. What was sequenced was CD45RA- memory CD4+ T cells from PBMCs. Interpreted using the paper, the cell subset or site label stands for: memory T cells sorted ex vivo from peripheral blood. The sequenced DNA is TGTGCCAGCAGCCGAGAAGGGGGCCATGGCTACACCTTC. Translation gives CASSREGGHGYTF.